This passage covers 13 T cell receptor beta chains from one sample sequenced in a study of blood T cell repertoires in COVID-19. Repertoires were generated with immunoSEQ multiplex PCR, while TCRdb's copy carries only in-frame clones and drops some. The repertoire includes about 150,000 clones, about 87% of them detected once, and approximately 2.5% sits in the top ten. Material for sequencing was peripheral blood. The origin of the receptors is a human donor with COVID-19, enrolled during active disease. The donor label of this sample is uncertain.

The chain is built from TRBV10-3 and TRBJ1-1, with D uncertain. Trimming removed 0 bases from V and 0 bases from J, with 8 bases in between. Germline loops: CDR1 ENHRY, CDR2 SYGVKD. The CDR3 is made up of 15 amino acids. The CDR3 region is CAISESRSMNTEAFF. In DNA, the CDR3 is TGTGCCATCAGTGAGTCGCGGAGCATGAACACTGAAGCTTTCTTT.

V is TRBV2 and J is TRBJ2-1, with TRBD2 matching over 8 bases. This CDR3 is built from 13 residues. Germline lookup yields CDR1 SNHLY and CDR2 FYNNEI. The V and J ends lost 6 bases and 5 bases, in that order; junction bases with no gene match: 3. This chain's CDR3 is CASRLAAHNEQFF. CDR3 in DNA: TGTGCCAGCAGACTAGCGGCGCACAATGAGCAGTTCTTC.

The genes are TRBV6-5 and TRBJ2-7; TRBD2 agrees at 9 bases. Germline loops: CDR1 MNHEY, CDR2 SVGAGI. V was clipped by 2 bases and J by 5 bases; unmatched bases: 4. The length of the CDR3 is 14 residues. The CDR3 sequence is CASSYEGTSNEQYF. In DNA form, the CDR3 reads TGTGCCAGCAGTTACGAAGGGACTAGCAACGAGCAGTACTTC.

V is TRBV7-9 and J is TRBJ2-4; D perhaps matches TRBD1 (6 bases). The CDR3 totals 16 residues. V lost 1 base and J 0 bases, leaving 10 bases between the germline ends. CDR1 is SEHNR and CDR2 is FQNEAQ in the germline V gene (reference sequence). The CDR3 DNA reads TGTGCCAGCAGCTTAGGTCAGGGGCTAGCCAAAAACATTCAGTACTTC. Translation gives CASSLGQGLAKNIQYF. The whole variable domain, remainder taken from reference TRBV7-9 and TRBJ2-4, is DTGVSQNPRHKITKRGQNVTFRCDPISEHNRLYWYRQTLGQGPEFLTYFQNEAQLEKSRLLSDRFSAERPKGSFSTLEIQRTEQGDSAMYLCASSLGQGLAKNIQYFGAGTRLSVL.

The V gene is TRBV5-1, the J gene TRBJ2-1, with D tentatively TRBD2 (6 bases). Trimming took 4 bases from V and 0 from J, leaving 11 bases between them. Germline assignment: CDR1 SGHRS and CDR2 YFSETQ. The CDR3 has 15 amino acids. The CDR3 nucleotides are TGCGCCAGCAGCGGGGGGATGAGCTCCTACAATGAGCAGTTCTTC. It encodes CASSGGMSSYNEQFF.

The V and J genes are TRBV7-3 and TRBJ2-1; 7 nucleotides line up with TRBD2. Trimming at V came to 3 bases and at J to 5 bases, leaving 10 bases not matched to a gene. From germline, CDR1 is SGHTA and CDR2 FQGTGA. The CDR3 length is 16 residues. The CDR3 loop reads CASSFLTGTTDNEQFF. The CDR3 DNA reads TGTGCCAGCAGCTTCCTGACCGGGACTACCGACAATGAGCAGTTCTTC.

The J gene is TRBJ2-7, the V gene TRBV7-6, with D tentatively TRBD2 (6 bases). V was trimmed by 1 base and J by 5 bases, leaving 9 bases between them. Per germline, CDR1 SGHVS and CDR2 FNYEAQ. This CDR3 has 13 amino acids. CDR3 sequence reads: CASSLGGGDEQYF. CDR3 DNA: TGTGCCAGCAGCTTAGGGGGAGGAGACGAGCAGTACTTC.

In DNA form, the CDR3 reads TGTGCCAGCAGCCAAGGCCTAGCGGGGGGCCGGAATGAGCAGTTCTTC. Translated: CASSQGLAGGRNEQFF. V gene TRBV3-1 (or the pseudogene TRBV3-2) combines with J gene TRBJ2-1; TRBD2 aligns across 11 bases. The J segment lost 7 bases and the V segment lost 1 base, leaving 6 bases of the junction unmatched. Germline CDR1 LGHDT, CDR2 YNNKEL (reference sequence). The CDR3 length is 16 residues.

The chain uses TRBV7-6 and TRBJ2-3; 8 bases align to TRBD2. V dropped 5 bases and J dropped 2; count of bases not matched to a gene: 6. The CDR3 loop spans 15 amino acids. Germline V gives CDR1 SGHVS, CDR2 FNYEAQ. The CDR3 DNA reads TGTGCCAGCAGCCAGATAGCGGGGTACACAGATACGCAGTATTTT. This codes for CASSQIAGYTDTQYF.

The chain employs TRBV3-1 (or the pseudogene TRBV3-2) and TRBJ2-3; 7 bases map to TRBD2. The CDR3 spans 13 residues. After removal of 2 bases from V and 6 bases from J, the junction contained 2 bases not matched to a gene. Germline loops: CDR1 LGHDT, CDR2 YNNKEL (reference sequence). CDR3 residues: CASSQLTSDTQYF. Here the CDR3 DNA reads TGTGCCAGCAGCCAACTGACTAGCGATACGCAGTATTTT.

The rearrangement uses TRBV6-2 or TRBV6-3 and TRBJ2-7; TRBD2 agrees at 13 bases. The V and J ends lost 4 bases and 4 bases, in that order; junction bases with no gene match: 7. Germline CDR1 is MNHEY and CDR2 is SVGEGT. CDR3 length equals 16 residues. CDR3 in DNA: TGTGCCAGCAGTTCCGACCGGACTAGCGGGGGTTACGAGCAGTACTTC. This sequence encodes CASSSDRTSGGYEQYF.

The chain carries TRBV25-1 and TRBJ1-2; no reliable D call. The CDR3 spans 15 residues. The V end lost 1 base, the J end lost 8 bases, and 17 bases lay between the germline ends. CDR1 and CDR2 (germline): MGHDK, SYGVNS. CDR3 sequence: CASSEFAGGEEGYTF. CDR3 bases: TGTGCCAGCAGTGAATTTGCCGGCGGGGAGGAGGGCTACACCTTC.

V and J are TRBV13 and TRBJ2-3, with a possible D match to TRBD2 (6 bases). V was shortened by 2 bases and J by 1 base, with 13 bases between the two germline ends. The CDR3 consists of 16 residues. In germline, CDR1 is PRHDT, CDR2 FYEKMQ (reference sequence). As DNA, the CDR3 is TGTGCCAGCAGCTTACGGGACTTTCTGCGCACAGATACGCAGTATTTT. Amino acids: CASSLRDFLRTDTQYF.